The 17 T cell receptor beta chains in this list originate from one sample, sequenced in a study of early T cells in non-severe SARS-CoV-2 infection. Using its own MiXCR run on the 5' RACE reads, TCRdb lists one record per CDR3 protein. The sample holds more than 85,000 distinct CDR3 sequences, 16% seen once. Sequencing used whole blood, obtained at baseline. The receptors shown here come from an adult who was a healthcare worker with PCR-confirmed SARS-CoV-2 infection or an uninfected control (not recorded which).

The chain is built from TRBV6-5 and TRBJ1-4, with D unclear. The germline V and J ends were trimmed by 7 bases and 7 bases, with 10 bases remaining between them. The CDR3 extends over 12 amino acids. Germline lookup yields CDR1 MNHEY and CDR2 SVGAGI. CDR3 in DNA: TGTGCCAGCACAACTGGAATTGAAAAACTGTTTTTT. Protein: CASTTGIEKLFF.

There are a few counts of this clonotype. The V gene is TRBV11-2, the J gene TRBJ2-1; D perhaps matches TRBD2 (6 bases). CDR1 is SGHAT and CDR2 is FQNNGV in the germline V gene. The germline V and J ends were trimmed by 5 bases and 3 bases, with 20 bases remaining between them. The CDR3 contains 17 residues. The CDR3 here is CASSPLTGSHIYNEQFF. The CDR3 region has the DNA TGTGCCAGCAGCCCCCTTACCGGGAGCCATATCTACAATGAGCAGTTCTTC.

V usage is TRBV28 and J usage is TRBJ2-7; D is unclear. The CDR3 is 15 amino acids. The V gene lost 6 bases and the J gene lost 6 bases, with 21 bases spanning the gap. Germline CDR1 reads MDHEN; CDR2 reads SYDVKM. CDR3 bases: TGTGCCAGCAGCTTAAGTGACCCAGTGTCGGGCGAGCAGTACTTC. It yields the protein CASSLSDPVSGEQYF. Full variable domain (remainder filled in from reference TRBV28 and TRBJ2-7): DVKVTQSSRYLVKRTGEKVFLECVQDMDHENMFWYRQDPGLGLRLIYFSYDVKMKEKGDIPEGYSVSREKKERFSLILESASTNQTSMYLCASSLSDPVSGEQYFGPGTRLTVT.

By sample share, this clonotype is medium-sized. CDR3 DNA: TGTGCCAGCAGTGAAGGGAACAGAGGGGTCTACGAGCAGTACTTC. Amino acids: CASSEGNRGVYEQYF. V and J are TRBV25-1 and TRBJ2-7; D could derive from TRBD1 or TRBD2 (5 bases each). Trimming took off 2 bases at V and 3 bases at J, with 14 bases between the two ends. Looked up from germline, CDR1 is MGHDK and CDR2 is SYGVNS. The CDR3 totals 15 residues.

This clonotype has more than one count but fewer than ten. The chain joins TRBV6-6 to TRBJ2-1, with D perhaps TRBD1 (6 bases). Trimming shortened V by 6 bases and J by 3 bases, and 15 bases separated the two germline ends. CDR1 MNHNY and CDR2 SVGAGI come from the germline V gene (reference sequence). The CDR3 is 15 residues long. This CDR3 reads CASSTTGLLYNEQFF. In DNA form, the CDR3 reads TGTGCCAGCAGCACCACAGGGTTACTCTACAATGAGCAGTTCTTC.

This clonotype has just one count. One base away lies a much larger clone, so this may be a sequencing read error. The CDR3 sequence is CASSFAGDTGELSF. CDR3 bases: TGTGCCAGCAGTTTCGCGGGGGACACCGGGGAGCTGTCTTTT. This rearrangement joins TRBV6-6 to TRBJ2-2; D perhaps matches TRBD2 (7 bases). The CDR3 runs to 14 residues. Germline assignment: CDR1 MNHNY and CDR2 SVGAGI (reference sequence).

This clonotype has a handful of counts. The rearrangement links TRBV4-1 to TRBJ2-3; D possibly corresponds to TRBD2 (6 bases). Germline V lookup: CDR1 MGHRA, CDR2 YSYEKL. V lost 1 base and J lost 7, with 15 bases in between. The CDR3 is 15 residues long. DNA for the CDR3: TGCGCCAGCAGCCAAGTGGCGGGATTGCGGAATACGCAGTATTTT. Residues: CASSQVAGLRNTQYF.

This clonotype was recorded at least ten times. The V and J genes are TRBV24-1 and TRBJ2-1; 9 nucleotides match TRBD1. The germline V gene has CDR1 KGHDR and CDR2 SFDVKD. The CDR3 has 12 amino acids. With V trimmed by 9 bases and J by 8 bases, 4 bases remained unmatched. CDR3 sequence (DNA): TGTGCCACCGACAGGGGGTATGATGAGCAGTTCTTC. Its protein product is CATDRGYDEQFF.

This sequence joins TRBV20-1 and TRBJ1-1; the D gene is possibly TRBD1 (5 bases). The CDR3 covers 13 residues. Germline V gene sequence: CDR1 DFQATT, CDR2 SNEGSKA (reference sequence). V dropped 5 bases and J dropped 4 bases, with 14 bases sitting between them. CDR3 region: CSAPGQPSTEAFF. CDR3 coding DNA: TGCAGTGCTCCTGGACAACCGAGCACTGAAGCTTTCTTT.

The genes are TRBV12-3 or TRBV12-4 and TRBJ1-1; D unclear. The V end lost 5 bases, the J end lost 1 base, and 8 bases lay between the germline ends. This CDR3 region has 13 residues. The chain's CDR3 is CASSPQANTEAFF. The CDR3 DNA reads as TGTGCCAGCAGTCCCCAGGCGAACACTGAAGCTTTCTTT.

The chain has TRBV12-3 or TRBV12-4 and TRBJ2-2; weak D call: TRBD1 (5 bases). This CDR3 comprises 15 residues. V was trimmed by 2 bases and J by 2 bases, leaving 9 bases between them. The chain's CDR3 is CASSLWTRNTGELFF. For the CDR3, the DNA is TGTGCCAGCAGTTTATGGACACGAAACACCGGGGAGCTGTTTTTT.

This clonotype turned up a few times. DNA for the CDR3: TGTGCCAGCAGTGTGGACAGGGGGCGGGATGAGCAGTTCTTC. This encodes CASSVDRGRDEQFF. The V gene is TRBV6-1, the J gene TRBJ2-1, with TRBD1 matching over 11 bases. CDR1 MNHNS and CDR2 SASEGT come from the germline V gene. This CDR3 spans 14 amino acids. With V trimmed by 4 bases and J by 8 bases, 4 bases remained unmatched.

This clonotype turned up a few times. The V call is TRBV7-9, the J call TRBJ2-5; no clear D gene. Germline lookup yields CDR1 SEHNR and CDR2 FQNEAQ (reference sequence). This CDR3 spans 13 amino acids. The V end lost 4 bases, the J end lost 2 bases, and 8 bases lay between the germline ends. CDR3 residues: CASSSFAQETQYF. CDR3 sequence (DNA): TGTGCCAGCAGCTCTTTTGCACAAGAGACCCAGTACTTC.

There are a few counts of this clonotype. In DNA form, the CDR3 reads TGTGCCAGCAGCCGGGGGTCCGGGACTAGCGGGAGCGTCTTGTTCTTC. Translated: CASSRGSGTSGSVLFF. The chain has TRBV3-1 and TRBJ2-1; 14 nucleotides match TRBD2. The CDR3 runs 16 residues. Germline assignment: CDR1 LGHDT and CDR2 YNNKEL (reference sequence). V was pared by 4 bases and J by 15 bases, with 14 bases of the junction left unmatched.

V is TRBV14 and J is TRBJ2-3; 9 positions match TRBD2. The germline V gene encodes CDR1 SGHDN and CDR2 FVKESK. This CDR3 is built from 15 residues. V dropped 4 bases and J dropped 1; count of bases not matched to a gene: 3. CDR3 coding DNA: TGTGCCAGCAGCCCTCGGACTAGCGGCACAGATACGCAGTATTTT. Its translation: CASSPRTSGTDTQYF.

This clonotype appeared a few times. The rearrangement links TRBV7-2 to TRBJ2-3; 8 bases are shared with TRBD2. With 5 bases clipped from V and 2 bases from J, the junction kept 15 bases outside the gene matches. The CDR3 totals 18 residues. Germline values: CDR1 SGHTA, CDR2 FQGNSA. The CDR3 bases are TGTGCCAGCAGCCTGGGGCTAGCGGGTGCCATCCCCACAGATACGCAGTATTTT. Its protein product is CASSLGLAGAIPTDTQYF.

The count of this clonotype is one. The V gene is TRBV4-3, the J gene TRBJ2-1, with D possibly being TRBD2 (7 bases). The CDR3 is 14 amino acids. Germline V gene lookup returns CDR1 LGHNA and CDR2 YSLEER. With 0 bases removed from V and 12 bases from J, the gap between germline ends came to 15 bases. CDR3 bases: TGCGCCAGCAGCCAAGATACGGGCGGGGGCCCGCAGTTCTTC. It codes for CASSQDTGGGPQFF.